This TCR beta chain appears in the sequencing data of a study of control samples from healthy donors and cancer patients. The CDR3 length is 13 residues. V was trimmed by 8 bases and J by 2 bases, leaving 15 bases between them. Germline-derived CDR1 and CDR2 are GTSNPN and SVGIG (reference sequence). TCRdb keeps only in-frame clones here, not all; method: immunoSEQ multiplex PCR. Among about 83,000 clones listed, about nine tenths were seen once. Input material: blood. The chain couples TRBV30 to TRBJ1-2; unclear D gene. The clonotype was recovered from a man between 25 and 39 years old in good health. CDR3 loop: CAHIPSGNYGYTF. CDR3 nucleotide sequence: TGTGCCCACATACCCTCCGGGAACTATGGCTACACCTTC.